Below, 28 T cell receptor beta chains from the same sample are listed, as sequenced in a study of shared clonotypes between healthy human individuals. TCRdb's copy holds only in-frame clones and misses some; the assay was immunoSEQ multiplex PCR. In the table there are approximately 2.5 million clones, 90% to 95% of which are singletons. Sequencing was performed on naive CD4+ T cells from PBMCs. Regarding subset: CD45RA+ positively selected. These receptors originate from a man younger than 35 in good health. Some clones in this sample may be carry-over from other donors' samples.

This clone was counted between two and nine times. Other DNA sequences from this sample encode an identical CDR3 as well. V is TRBV28 and J is TRBJ1-2, with D perhaps matching TRBD1 (5 bases). The CDR3 spans 13 residues. Germline CDR1 and CDR2: MDHEN and SYDVKM. Trimming removed 3 bases at V and 2 bases at J, with 7 bases between. CDR3 in amino acids: CASSFAGNYGYTF. The CDR3 coding sequence is TGTGCCAGCAGTTTTGCAGGGAACTATGGCTACACCTTC.

The chain links TRBV19 to TRBJ2-1, with 7 bases lining up with TRBD2. Per germline, CDR1 LNHDA and CDR2 SQIVND (reference sequence). CDR3 length: 14 residues. V trimming: 7 bases; J trimming: 4 bases; junction bases outside the gene matches: 7. The chain's CDR3 is CASKMGLIYNEQFF. The DNA of the CDR3 is TGTGCCAGTAAAATGGGACTAATTTACAATGAGCAGTTCTTC.

The chain has TRBV27 and TRBJ1-5; no clear D. Germline V gene sequence: CDR1 MNHEY, CDR2 SMNVEV (reference sequence). V was pared by 6 bases and J by 5 bases, with 14 bases between. The CDR3 has 14 residues. CDR3 coding DNA: TGTGCCAGCAGCCCCTCACAGCTCTATCAGCCCCAGCATTTT. Its protein product is CASSPSQLYQPQHF.

CDR3 DNA sequence: TGCGCCAGCAGCTCCCAGTTTTCTGACTACAATGAGCAGTTCTTC. This gives the protein CASSSQFSDYNEQFF. The V call is TRBV5-1, the J call TRBJ2-1; D uncertain. The CDR3 covers 15 residues. Trimming shortened V by 3 bases and J by 3 bases, and 13 bases separated the two germline ends. Germline values: CDR1 SGHRS, CDR2 YFSETQ.

V and J are TRBV7-2 and TRBJ2-1; 12 positions match TRBD1. This CDR3 contains 15 residues. V shed 1 base and J 8 bases; nucleotides not matched to a gene: 3. Germline loops: CDR1 SGHTA, CDR2 FQGNSA. The CDR3 loop is CASSLGGQGAYEQFF. As DNA, the CDR3 is TGTGCCAGCAGCTTAGGGGGACAGGGGGCCTATGAGCAGTTCTTC. The whole variable domain, filled in from reference TRBV7-2 and TRBJ2-1, reads GAGVSQSPSNKVTEKGKDVELRCDPISGHTALYWYRQSLGQGLEFLIYFQGNSAPDKSGLPSDRFSAERTGGSVSTLTIQRTQQEDSAVYLCASSLGGQGAYEQFFGPGTRLTVL.

V and J are TRBV5-6 and TRBJ1-3; D is uncertain. V gave up 5 bases and J gave up 0 bases, with 9 bases separating them. Germline V CDR1 and CDR2: SGHDT, YYEEEE. The CDR3 is 14 residues long. CDR3: CASREGFSGNTIYF. The CDR3 DNA follows: TGTGCCAGCAGGGAGGGATTCTCTGGAAACACCATATATTTT.

The V call is TRBV27, the J call TRBJ2-7; no definite D call. With 3 bases removed from V and 0 bases from J, the gap between germline ends came to 30 bases. There are 21 residues in the CDR3. Per germline, CDR1 MNHEY and CDR2 SMNVEV (reference sequence). Written as DNA, the CDR3 is TGTGCCAGCAGTTTTCGTTCTTTGTCCGGACGGTCAGAAAGGAGCTCCTACGAGCAGTACTTC. As protein: CASSFRSLSGRSERSSYEQYF.

J is TRBJ2-1 and V is TRBV18, with 9 positions matching TRBD2. The CDR3 has 15 residues. Trimming at V came to 2 bases and at J to 5 bases, leaving 4 bases not matched to a gene. Per germline, CDR1 KGHSH and CDR2 LQKENI. CDR3 region: CASSPSSGADNEQFF. In DNA form, the CDR3 reads TGTGCCAGCTCACCATCTAGCGGGGCCGACAATGAGCAGTTCTTC. Together with reference TRBV18 and TRBJ2-1, the CDR3 gives the full variable domain: NAGVMQNPRHLVRRRGQEARLRCSPMKGHSHVYWYRQLPEEGLKFMVYLQKENIIDESGMPKERFSAEFPKEGPSILRIQQVVRGDSAAYFCASSPSSGADNEQFFGPGTRLTVL.

This rearrangement joins TRBV28 to TRBJ1-2, with a weak D call TRBD1 (5 bases). Germline V lookup: CDR1 MDHEN, CDR2 SYDVKM. V lost 6 bases and J lost 4, with 24 bases in between. The CDR3 runs 17 residues. CDR3 amino acids: CASRVLGVNVDPYGYTF. CDR3 coding DNA: TGTGCCAGCAGGGTTTTGGGGGTCAATGTTGACCCCTATGGCTACACCTTC.

The gene calls are TRBV2 and TRBJ2-3, with 12 nucleotides matching TRBD1. V gave up 8 bases and J gave up 3 bases; unmatched junction bases: 9. Germline V lookup: CDR1 SNHLY, CDR2 FYNNEI. The CDR3 is 16 residues long. Here the CDR3 reads CASGDRGREETDTQYF. DNA of the CDR3: TGTGCCAGCGGGGACAGGGGGCGAGAAGAGACAGATACGCAGTATTTT. Full variable domain (missing parts from reference TRBV2 and TRBJ2-3): EPEVTQTPSHQVTQMGQEVILRCVPISNHLYFYWYRQILGQKVEFLVSFYNNEISEKSEIFDDQFSVERPDGSNFTLKIRSTKLEDSAMYFCASGDRGREETDTQYFGPGTRLTVL.

The chain has TRBV4-2 and TRBJ2-5; no clear D gene. The end of the DNA fits TRBJ2-7 better, so the J call may be wrong. This CDR3 comprises 14 residues. Germline V CDR1 and CDR2: LGHNA, YNFKEQ. CDR3 protein: CASSQGGGTYEQYF. The CDR3 region has the DNA TGTGCCAGCAGCCAAGGAGGCGGAACCTACGAGCAGTACTTC.

A remark on this clone: The same CDR3 arises from other DNA sequences in this sample as well. The chain is built from TRBV19 and TRBJ1-2, with 7 bases that match TRBD1. V shed 5 bases, J shed 3 bases, and the junction held 0 bases outside the gene matches. The germline V gene encodes CDR1 LNHDA and CDR2 SQIVND (reference sequence). This CDR3 region has 12 residues. Written as DNA, the CDR3 is TGTGCCAGTAGTGACAGGGACTATGGCTACACCTTC. Protein sequence: CASSDRDYGYTF.

About this clone itself: A read error may account for a junction end that differs from germline. V is TRBV6-4 and J is TRBJ1-1; 7 nucleotides line up with TRBD1. Germline CDR1 reads MRHNA; CDR2 reads SNTAGT. The CDR3 has 13 amino acids. The CDR3 DNA sequence: TGTGCCAGCAGTGCTATCAGGGGGGCTGAGGCTTTCTTT. Residues: CASSAIRGAEAFF.

The count of this clone is one. The CDR3 sequence: CASSPTGPVLSEQYF. The CDR3, as DNA: TGTGCCAGCAGCCCGACAGGGCCCGTTCTCTCCGAGCAGTACTTC. The genes are TRBV13 and TRBJ2-7; 7 bases are shared with TRBD1. Germline V gene lookup returns CDR1 PRHDT and CDR2 FYEKMQ (reference sequence). The CDR3 contains 15 residues. Trimming removed 5 bases from V and 6 bases from J; junction bases left unmatched: 13. Full variable domain (rest looked up from reference TRBV13 and TRBJ2-7): AAGVIQSPRHLIKEKRETATLKCYPIPRHDTVYWYQQGPGQDPQFLISFYEKMQSDKGSIPDRFSAQQFSDYHSELNMSSLELGDSALYFCASSPTGPVLSEQYFGPGTRLTVT.

This clone was detected only once. The rearrangement uses TRBV7-2 and TRBJ2-1, with 11 bases matching TRBD2. V shed 2 bases, J shed 7 bases, and the junction held 4 bases outside the gene matches. Germline CDR1 is SGHTA and CDR2 is FQGNSA. The CDR3 is 15 amino acids. The CDR3 sequence is CASSLTSGSFNEQFF. The DNA of the CDR3 is TGTGCCAGCAGCTTAACTAGCGGGAGTTTTAATGAGCAGTTCTTC.

The chain combines TRBV28 with TRBJ2-2; 7 bases are a match to TRBD1. With 10 bases clipped from V and 3 bases from J, the junction kept 2 bases outside the gene matches. From germline, CDR1 is MDHEN and CDR2 SYDVKM. The CDR3 sequence is 12 residues long. The CDR3 DNA reads as TGTGCCACCACAGGGGACACCGGGGAGCTGTTTTTT. This codes for CATTGDTGELFF.

The chain carries TRBV5-4 and TRBJ1-1; possibly TRBD1 for D (5 bases). CDR1 is SGHNT and CDR2 is YYREEE in the germline V gene (reference sequence). V lost 0 bases, J lost 3 bases, and 15 bases lay in between. The length of the CDR3 is 16 residues. The CDR3: CASSLVYTGGDTEAFF. CDR3 sequence (DNA): TGTGCCAGCAGCTTGGTTTATACCGGAGGGGACACTGAAGCTTTCTTT. Filled out from reference TRBV5-4 and TRBJ1-1, the complete variable domain reads ETGVTQSPTHLIKTRGQQVTLRCSSQSGHNTVSWYQQALGQGPQFIFQYYREEENGRGNFPPRFSGLQFPNYSSELNVNALELDDSALYLCASSLVYTGGDTEAFFGQGTRLTVV.

The chain combines TRBV30 with TRBJ1-3, with 8 bases identical to TRBD1. Germline V CDR1 and CDR2: GTSNPN, SVGIG (reference sequence). Losses at the gene ends were 1 base for V and 0 bases for J; bases not matched to a gene: 11. The CDR3 is 18 amino acids. The CDR3 coding sequence is TGTGCCTGGAGTGACCAGGGGACAGGCCGCTTCTCTGGAAACACCATATATTTT. It specifies CAWSDQGTGRFSGNTIYF.

The rearrangement links TRBV28 to TRBJ2-7, with 8 bases aligning to TRBD2. Looked up from germline, CDR1 is MDHEN and CDR2 is SYDVKM. Trimming cost V 6 bases and J 3 bases; bases outside gene matches: 19. The CDR3 is 18 amino acids. The CDR3, as DNA: TGTGCCAGCAGAAGCCGCCACCCGGGAGGGGAGTGGGGCTACGAGCAGTACTTC. It codes for CASRSRHPGGEWGYEQYF.

This CDR3 is CASTPAGGRNYGYTF. In DNA, the CDR3 is TGTGCCAGCACCCCCGCCGGGGGTCGTAACTATGGCTACACCTTC. This rearrangement joins TRBV9 to TRBJ1-2, with D possibly being TRBD1 (5 bases). The germline CDR1 and CDR2 sequences are SGDLS and YYNGEE. The CDR3 extends over 15 amino acids. Between the trimmed V and J ends, which lost 6 bases and 1 base, there was a span of 16 bases.

The chain joins TRBV29-1 to TRBJ2-5; D is unresolved. Germline values: CDR1 SQVTM, CDR2 ANQGSEA. V lost 6 bases, J lost 0 bases, and 11 bases lay in between. This CDR3 is 13 amino acids long. CDR3 in amino acids: CSVHTGYQETQYF. The CDR3 nucleotides read TGCAGCGTGCACACGGGCTACCAAGAGACCCAGTACTTC.

As regards this clone: At the DNA level, this CDR3 is encoded by other sequences in the same sample as well. The V and J genes are TRBV9 and TRBJ2-5, with 10 bases lining up with TRBD1. The V gene end was trimmed by 0 bases and the J gene end by 3 bases; junction bases not matched to a gene: 2. Per the germline V gene, CDR1 is SGDLS and CDR2 is YYNGEE. CDR3 size: 15 residues. The CDR3 DNA is TGTGCCAGCAGCGTAGCCGGGACAGGGGAAGAGACCCAGTACTTC. Protein product: CASSVAGTGEETQYF.

The count of this clone is one. The chain is built from TRBV5-4 and TRBJ1-1; the match to TRBD1 covers 7 bases. Trimming took 3 bases from V and 3 from J; bases not matched to a gene: 5. Germline V gene data show CDR1 as SGHNT and CDR2 as YYREEE (reference sequence). CDR3 size: 14 residues. CDR3 coding DNA: TGTGCCAGCAGCTCCATGACAGGGTACACTGAAGCTTTCTTT. This encodes CASSSMTGYTEAFF.

The CDR3 sequence is CASSPGRDREQYF. CDR3 nucleotides: TGTGCCAGCAGCCCGGGGCGGGACCGCGAGCAGTACTTC. The chain carries TRBV11-2 and TRBJ2-7, with D possibly matching TRBD2 (6 bases). CDR3 length: 13 residues. The V end was cut by 5 bases, the J end by 6 bases, with 14 bases between. Germline V lookup: CDR1 SGHAT, CDR2 FQNNGV.

The chain joins TRBV5-5 to TRBJ2-7; D perhaps matches TRBD2 (7 bases). This CDR3 contains 17 residues. Germline V gene lookup returns CDR1 SGHKS and CDR2 YYEKEE (reference sequence). Trimming stripped 0 bases from V and 4 bases from J, with 20 bases between. The CDR3 nucleotides read TGTGCCAGCAGCTTGGTTGCGGGGGAGACAGGCCCTTACGAGCAGTACTTC. Translating it yields CASSLVAGETGPYEQYF.

With regard to this clone: Other DNA sequences from this sample encode an identical CDR3 as well. The V call is TRBV18, the J call TRBJ2-2; D gene uncertain. Looked up from germline, CDR1 is KGHSH and CDR2 is LQKENI. V lost 0 bases and J lost 7, with 0 bases in between. The CDR3 runs to 11 residues. CDR3 sequence reads: CASSPPGELFF. CDR3 sequence (DNA): TGTGCCAGCTCACCACCCGGGGAGCTGTTTTTT.

This sequence joins TRBV7-2 and TRBJ1-6, with 7 bases aligning to TRBD1. The CDR3 is 15 residues long. Losses at the gene ends were 5 bases for V and 7 bases for J; bases not matched to a gene: 8. Germline V gene sequence: CDR1 SGHTA, CDR2 FQGNSA. Here the CDR3 reads CASSQDRAENSPLHF. CDR3 nucleotide sequence: TGTGCCAGCAGCCAAGACAGGGCGGAGAATTCACCCCTCCACTTT. The variable domain in full, completed from reference TRBV7-2 and TRBJ1-6, reads GAGVSQSPSNKVTEKGKDVELRCDPISGHTALYWYRQSLGQGLEFLIYFQGNSAPDKSGLPSDRFSAERTGGSVSTLTIQRTQQEDSAVYLCASSQDRAENSPLHFGNGTRLTVT.

J is TRBJ2-1 and V is TRBV21-1; the table's D call, TRBD2, was not checked against the DNA. TRBV21-1 is noted as a pseudogene. This CDR3 is built from 14 residues. CDR3 in DNA: TGTGCCAGCATTCGGGAGGGCCGGTACAATGAGCAGTTCTTC. Its protein product is CASIREGRYNEQFF.